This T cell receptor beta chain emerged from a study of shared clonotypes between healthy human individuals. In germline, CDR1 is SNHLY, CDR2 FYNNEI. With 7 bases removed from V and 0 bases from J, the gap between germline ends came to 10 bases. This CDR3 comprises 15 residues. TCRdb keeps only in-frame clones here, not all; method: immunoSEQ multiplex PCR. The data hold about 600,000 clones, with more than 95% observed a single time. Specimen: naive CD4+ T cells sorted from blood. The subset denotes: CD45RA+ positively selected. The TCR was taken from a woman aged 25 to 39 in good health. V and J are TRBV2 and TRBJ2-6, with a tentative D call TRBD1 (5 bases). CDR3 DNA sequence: TGTGCCAGCAACGGCAGGGCCTCTGGGGCCAACGTCCTGACTTTC. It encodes CASNGRASGANVLTF.